A selection of T cell receptor beta chains follows, all from one sample in a study of metastatic and nonmetastatic thyroid tumors. TCRdb reassembled clones from the PCR reads with MiXCR. Among tens of thousands of clones listed, about 25% were seen once. The source material was blood. These receptors were obtained from a female donor with papillary thyroid cancer or a benign thyroid nodule (not recorded which). Some clones in this sample may be carry-over from other donors' samples. Both conserved end residues are part of each CDR3. D genes are given only for firm matches. Not every row has a clone size; where given, it reads once, few, many or a size class.

clone_size j_call v_call d_call cdr3_aa cdr3_nt
many TRBJ1-1 TRBV3-1 NA CASSQKGLAAFF TGTGCCAGCAGCCAAAAAGGACTAGCAGCTTTCTTT
many TRBJ1-2 TRBV30 NA CAWSRRGGNYGYTF TGTGCCTGGAGTCGTCGGGGCGGTAACTATGGCTACACCTTC
NA TRBJ2-3 TRBV14 NA CASSQASEGLVSTDTQYF TGTGCCAGCAGCCAGGCTAGTGAGGGGCTAGTTAGCACAGATACGCAGTATTTT
many TRBJ2-1 TRBV9 TRBD1 CASSVGTGGKNEQFF TGTGCCAGCAGCGTTGGGACAGGGGGAAAGAATGAGCAGTTCTTC
many TRBJ2-2 TRBV7-3 NA CASSLNGGNTGELFF TGTGCCAGCAGCTTGAACGGAGGGAACACCGGGGAGCTGTTTTTT
NA TRBJ2-7 TRBV4-2 TRBD2 CASSQDLGRGYEQYF TGTGCCAGCAGCCAAGATCTCGGGAGGGGCTACGAGCAGTACTTC
NA TRBJ2-7 TRBV18 NA CASSPAVGYDEQYF TGTGCCAGTTCACCGGCAGTGGGCTATGACGAGCAGTACTTC
many TRBJ1-1 TRBV29-1 NA CSGAVSDTEAFF TGCAGCGGCGCGGTATCGGACACTGAAGCTTTCTTT
NA TRBJ2-1 TRBV20-1 NA CSAPVRLSSYNEQFF TGCAGTGCCCCGGTGCGACTTAGCTCCTACAATGAGCAGTTCTTC
many TRBJ1-1 TRBV5-1 NA CASSLVGGRDTEAFF TGCGCCAGCAGCTTGGTCGGAGGCAGGGACACTGAAGCTTTCTTT
many TRBJ1-1 TRBV30 NA CAWSGEGYTEAFF TGTGCCTGGAGCGGGGAGGGTTACACTGAAGCTTTCTTT
many TRBJ1-1 TRBV7-2 NA CASSATSQAEAFF TGTGCCAGCAGCGCTACCTCCCAGGCTGAAGCTTTCTTT
few TRBJ2-1 TRBV6-2/TRBV6-3 NA CASSYALQGQLF TGTGCAAGCAGTTATGCCCTACAGGGCCAGTTATTC
NA TRBJ2-7 TRBV7-9 NA CASGPPIDRLYEQYF TGTGCCAGCGGCCCGCCGATTGATCGTCTCTACGAGCAGTACTTC
many TRBJ1-1 TRBV5-6 TRBD1 CASSLRDRGRTEAFF TGTGCCAGCAGCTTACGGGACAGGGGAAGGACTGAAGCTTTCTTT
NA TRBJ2-7 TRBV6-1 NA CASTDLGTAGGEQYF TGTGCCAGCACCGACCTAGGGACCGCCGGAGGCGAGCAGTACTTC
NA TRBJ1-2 TRBV4-1 TRBD1 CASSQPTGGVYGYTF TGCGCCAGCAGCCAACCCACAGGGGGGGTCTATGGCTACACCTTC
NA TRBJ2-7 TRBV5-1 NA CSSSSRGKGASYEQYF TGCTCGAGCAGCTCGAGGGGGAAAGGGGCCAGCTACGAGCAGTACTTC
many TRBJ2-1 TRBV20-1 NA CRGIEGVAGNEQFF TGCAGGGGTATCGAGGGGGTCGCGGGCAATGAGCAGTTCTTC
many TRBJ1-2 TRBV4-3 TRBD1 CASSQVGDRGRGYTF TGCGCCAGCAGCCAAGTTGGGGACAGGGGACGCGGCTACACCTTC
many TRBJ2-7 TRBV28 NA CASSQGTYEQYF TGTGCCAGCAGTCAGGGGACCTACGAGCAGTACTTC
few TRBJ1-1 TRBV6-5 NA CASSYSGFYDTEAFF TGTGCCAGCAGTTACTCGGGTTTTTATGACACTGAAGCTTTCTTT